The present T cell receptor (beta chain) was sequenced within a study of PD-L1 blockade in urothelial cancer. Study as a whole: Analyses used blood from 3 weeks (second dose) and 6 weeks after treatment start. Per blood sample, T cells had a median of 141,255.

The time point: pretreatment peripheral blood. Urothelial carcinoma affected the patients, and it was locally advanced or metastatic. Only in-frame clones appear in the TCRdb table, and some are missing; sequencing was by immunoSEQ multiplex PCR. The sample lists 45,000 to 55,000 clones; roughly 78% were seen once. Germline assignment: CDR1 SGDLS and CDR2 YYNGEE. Trimming shortened V by 0 bases and J by 7 bases, and 17 bases separated the two germline ends. The CDR3 has 16 amino acids. Sequences were derived from PBMCs, sampled around atezolizumab (anti-PD-L1) treatment. The TCR originated in a man aged 70-80 years with urothelial cancer. The chain uses TRBV9 and TRBJ2-1; a possible D gene is TRBD2 (5 bases). CDR3 loop: CASSVGGQTRGNEQFF. As DNA, the CDR3 is TGTGCCAGCAGCGTAGGCGGGCAGACGAGAGGAAATGAGCAGTTCTTC.